This TCR beta chain was retrieved from a study of blood T cell repertoires in COVID-19. Original processing methods: Amplification from reference gene primers served as the basis for estimated nucleated cell counts. Method: immunoSEQ multiplex PCR; TCRdb's copy keeps in-frame clones and lacks some. The V and J calls and clone size are taken from that table; D and trimming were inferred from the DNA. The table lists 290,000 or so clones, approximately 85% of them singletons. The CDR3 consists of 17 residues. Germline V gene sequence: CDR1 SGHAT, CDR2 FQNNGV. Trimming cost V 8 bases and J 4 bases, with 25 bases left between them. In this sample, this clone turned up many times.

The chain has TRBV11-2 and TRBJ2-3, with D tentatively TRBD2 (6 bases). Material for sequencing was peripheral blood. The receptor was isolated from a middle-aged man with active or convalescent COVID-19. The CDR3 DNA is TGTGCCAGCGGCTCCCATCCGGGACTTATGATGGCAGATACGCAGTATTTT. It codes for CASGSHPGLMMADTQYF.